This TCR beta chain stems from a study of blood T cell repertoires in COVID-19. The length of the CDR3 is 13 residues. The germline gives CDR1 GTSNPN, CDR2 SVGIG (reference sequence). V lost 3 bases, J lost 8 bases, and 14 bases lay in between. Assay used: immunoSEQ multiplex PCR; TCRdb lists only in-frame clones, some missing. The table records roughly 89,000 clones, about 82% of them present only once. The chain links TRBV30 to TRBJ2-1; tentatively, D is TRBD1 (5 bases). Sequencing was done on a sample of peripheral blood. This receptor was identified in a woman at least 80 years old with acute or convalescent COVID-19. Here the CDR3 DNA reads TGTGCCTGGAGCCCGCAACTCAGGGATGAGCAGTTCTTC. It is translated as CAWSPQLRDEQFF.